These 23 T cell receptor beta chains were all obtained from the same sample, sequenced in a study of response to subunit inactivated influenza vaccine. TCRdb independently ran MiXCR on the RT-PCR reads; one entry per CDR3 protein. Here the sample spans about 610,000 distinct CDR3 sequences, 12% to 15% being singletons. Sequencing was performed on PBMCs from blood, taken 11 to 12 days after vaccination. The receptors stem from a man aged 45-65 years who received an inactivated influenza vaccine.

This clonotype was observed many times. Germline is not matched at one junction end, which may reflect a read error. V is TRBV7-2 and J is TRBJ1-1; D is possibly TRBD1 (6 bases). Germline values: CDR1 SGHTA, CDR2 FQGNSA. This CDR3 has 13 amino acids. DNA of the CDR3: TGTGCCAGCAGTTTAGCAGGGGTCACTGAAGCTTTCTTT. Residues: CASSLAGVTEAFF.

This rearrangement joins TRBV10-3 to TRBJ2-1; D remains unclear. CDR1 is ENHRY, CDR2 SYGVKD, per germline. The CDR3 totals 11 residues. CDR3: CVARSHNEQFF. CDR3 coding DNA: TGTGTCGCTAGGAGCCACAATGAGCAGTTCTTC.

V gene TRBV20-1 combines with J gene TRBJ2-3, with 13 nucleotides matching TRBD2. V dropped 3 bases and J dropped 2; count of bases not matched to a gene: 5. This CDR3 is built from 16 residues. Per germline, CDR1 DFQATT and CDR2 SNEGSKA (reference sequence). The CDR3 nucleotides read TGCAGTGCTAGTGGACTAGCGGGGGAATACACAGATACGCAGTATTTT. Its protein product is CSASGLAGEYTDTQYF.

The chain is built from TRBV7-2 and TRBJ2-5, with D tentatively TRBD1 or TRBD2 (5 bases each). Germline V CDR1 and CDR2: SGHTA, FQGNSA. V gave up 7 bases and J gave up 9 bases, with 24 bases separating them. The CDR3 extends over 15 amino acids. CDR3 DNA sequence: TGTGCCAGCACCGAGGGATTGGCAGGGAAGAGACCCCAGTACTTC. Residues: CASTEGLAGKRPQYF.

CDR3 bases: TGTGCCAGCAGCTTGGTGCACAGGGGCCCAGATACGCAGTATTTT. Amino acid sequence: CASSLVHRGPDTQYF. J is TRBJ2-3 and V is TRBV7-2; 7 bases are a match to TRBD1. Germline assignment: CDR1 SGHTA and CDR2 FQGNSA. V lost 3 bases to trimming and J lost 4 bases; unmatched junction nucleotides: 7. The CDR3 is 15 amino acids.

The sample holds a few counts of this clonotype. V usage is TRBV12-3 or TRBV12-4 and J usage is TRBJ2-2; D call uncertain. CDR3 length: 13 amino acids. With 1 base removed from V and 7 bases from J, the gap between germline ends came to 7 bases. CDR3 protein: CASSLGSDGELFF. The DNA of the CDR3 is TGTGCCAGCAGTTTAGGTAGTGACGGGGAGCTGTTTTTT.

The CDR3 loop is CASSQEVRGGISSDEAFF. The CDR3 DNA follows: TGCGCCAGCAGCCAAGAGGTCCGGGGGGGCATTTCTTCTGATGAAGCTTTCTTT. V usage is TRBV4-3 and J usage is TRBJ1-1; tentative D call: TRBD1 (6 bases). The V gene's germline CDR1 is LGHNA and CDR2 YSLEER. V was clipped by 0 bases and J by 7 bases, with 24 bases between them. This CDR3 region has 18 residues.

The chain couples TRBV20-1 to TRBJ2-7, with 9 bases fitting TRBD2. With 4 bases clipped from V and 2 bases from J, the junction kept 12 bases outside the gene matches. The germline CDR1 and CDR2 sequences are DFQATT and SNEGSKA (reference sequence). The CDR3 covers 16 residues. CDR3 DNA sequence: TGCAGTGCTACGGGACTAGCCCGATGGAGAGCCTACGAGCAGTACTTC. The encoded protein is CSATGLARWRAYEQYF.

The table lists this clonotype with a few counts. V and J are TRBV3-1 and TRBJ1-1; D gene ambiguous. The germline CDR1 and CDR2 sequences are LGHDT and YNNKEL (reference sequence). V lost 2 bases and J lost 5, with 9 bases in between. The CDR3 length is 13 residues. Here the CDR3 reads CASSQLLGTEAFF. The CDR3 DNA reads TGTGCCAGCAGCCAACTACTAGGGACTGAAGCTTTCTTT.

This clonotype was recorded a few times. CDR3 sequence reads: CASSQRRSYQETQYF. CDR3 in DNA: TGCGCCAGCAGCCAGCGGCGGAGTTATCAAGAGACCCAGTACTTC. The chain joins TRBV4-3 to TRBJ2-5; D uncertain. V gave up 3 bases and J gave up 2 bases, with 13 bases separating them. Germline values: CDR1 LGHNA, CDR2 YSLEER. The CDR3 spans 15 residues.

Details on this clonotype: A junction boundary mismatches the germline segment, possibly from a read error. This chain connects TRBV5-5 to TRBJ1-4; D is uncertain. This CDR3 contains 15 residues. Germline V gives CDR1 SGHKS, CDR2 YYEKEE (reference sequence). DNA of the CDR3: TGTGCCAGCAGCTTCGATGACGGGGTCCCAGAGAGTTCACATTTT. It specifies CASSFDDGVPESSHF.

This clonotype was detected a few times. This sequence joins TRBV12-3 or TRBV12-4 and TRBJ1-1; D unresolved. V was clipped by 2 bases and J by 4 bases, with 17 bases between them. CDR3 length equals 16 residues. This chain's CDR3 is CASSLKVRATGTEAFF. The DNA for the CDR3 is TGTGCCAGCAGTTTAAAGGTACGGGCGACGGGCACTGAAGCTTTCTTT.

V gene TRBV3-1 combines with J gene TRBJ2-7; D gene uncertain. Trimming cost V 3 bases and J 6 bases, with 6 bases left between them. This CDR3 comprises 11 residues. Germline CDR1 is LGHDT and CDR2 is YNNKEL (reference sequence). The DNA of the CDR3 is TGTGCCAGCAGCCAGTACTCCGAGCAGTACTTC. As protein: CASSQYSEQYF.

This clonotype was counted many times. The V and J genes are TRBV2 and TRBJ1-2; D perhaps matches TRBD1 (6 bases). Trimming shortened V by 3 bases and J by 4 bases, and 12 bases separated the two germline ends. The CDR3 loop spans 14 amino acids. Germline CDR1 is SNHLY and CDR2 is FYNNEI. Here the CDR3 reads CASSDLGRGYGYTF. In DNA, the CDR3 is TGTGCCAGCAGTGATTTAGGCAGGGGCTATGGCTACACCTTC.

This clonotype has at least ten counts. The chain employs TRBV12-3 or TRBV12-4 and TRBJ2-5; D gene uncertain. This CDR3 has 12 amino acids. V shed 6 bases and J shed 1 base, with 6 bases lying between them. CDR3 sequence: CASSQTQETQYF. The CDR3 DNA reads TGTGCCAGCAGCCAGACCCAAGAGACCCAGTACTTC.

The chain uses TRBV7-2 and TRBJ2-5; 12 nucleotides line up with TRBD2. There are 15 residues in the CDR3. The junction had 4 bases not matched to a gene; V was cut back by 3 bases and J by 5 bases. Germline CDR1 and CDR2: SGHTA and FQGNSA. CDR3 sequence reads: CASSFTSGGLETQYF. CDR3 in DNA: TGTGCCAGCAGCTTTACTAGCGGGGGGCTGGAGACCCAGTACTTC.

The sample holds a few counts of this clonotype. This chain uses TRBV6-2 or TRBV6-3 with TRBJ2-2; TRBD1 aligns across 10 bases. Germline CDR1 MNHEY, CDR2 SVGEGT. The J segment lost 7 bases and the V segment lost 6 bases, leaving 8 bases of the junction unmatched. This CDR3 is 15 amino acids long. The CDR3 DNA reads TGTGCCAGCAGCCGCCGGGACAGGGGACGCGGGGAGCTGTTTTTT. This sequence encodes CASSRRDRGRGELFF.

The J gene is TRBJ2-5, the V gene TRBV29-1; 8 nucleotides match TRBD1. Germline V gene lookup returns CDR1 SQVTM and CDR2 ANQGSEA. The CDR3 extends over 11 amino acids. CDR3 sequence (DNA): TGCAGACAGGGGGTTGTCGGGACCCAGTACTTC. Translation: CRQGVVGTQYF. The full variable domain, its missing parts supplied by reference TRBV29-1 and TRBJ2-5, is SAVISQKPSRDICQRGTSLTIQCQVDSQVTMMFWYRQQPGQSLTLIATANQGSEATYESGFVIDKFPISRPNLTFSTLTVSNMSPEDSSIYLCRQGVVGTQYFGPGTRLLVL.

This chain uses TRBV28 with TRBJ1-5, with a possible D match to TRBD1 (6 bases). Germline CDR1 MDHEN, CDR2 SYDVKM. Trimming shortened V by 6 bases and J by 3 bases, and 12 bases separated the two germline ends. The CDR3 has 14 residues. For the CDR3, the DNA is TGTGCCAGCAGCTGGACAGATCTCAATCAGCCCCAGCATTTT. Amino acid sequence: CASSWTDLNQPQHF. Full variable domain (missing parts from reference TRBV28 and TRBJ1-5): DVKVTQSSRYLVKRTGEKVFLECVQDMDHENMFWYRQDPGLGLRLIYFSYDVKMKEKGDIPEGYSVSREKKERFSLILESASTNQTSMYLCASSWTDLNQPQHFGDGTRLSIL.

This chain joins TRBV5-1 and TRBJ2-1; TRBD2 agrees at 16 bases. J lost 10 bases, V lost 4 bases, and 2 bases had no gene match. This CDR3 region has 14 residues. In germline, CDR1 is SGHRS, CDR2 YFSETQ. The CDR3 region has the DNA TGCGCCAGCAGCCCGGGACTAGCGGGAGGGGAGCAGTTCTTC. Translated, it gives CASSPGLAGGEQFF. Complete variable domain (other parts from reference TRBV5-1 and TRBJ2-1): KAGVTQTPRYLIKTRGQQVTLSCSPISGHRSVSWYQQTPGQGLQFLFEYFSETQRNKGNFPGRFSGRQFSNSRSEMNVSTLELGDSALYLCASSPGLAGGEQFFGPGTRLTVL.

The table lists this clonotype with many counts. The J gene is TRBJ2-4, the V gene TRBV11-2; TRBD1 aligns across 9 bases. Germline values: CDR1 SGHAT, CDR2 FQNNGV. The trim removed 0 bases at V and 2 bases at J, leaving 8 bases unmatched. CDR3 length: 18 residues. This CDR3 reads CASSLDGTGTGSKNIQYF. In DNA, the CDR3 is TGTGCCAGCAGCTTAGATGGGACAGGGACGGGGTCCAAAAACATTCAGTACTTC.

The rearrangement joins TRBV10-3 to TRBJ2-1; the D gene is possibly TRBD2 (6 bases). The CDR3 is 14 residues long. V dropped 6 bases and J dropped 4 bases, with 13 bases sitting between them. CDR1 and CDR2 (germline): ENHRY, SYGVKD. CDR3 sequence: CAIRTQRAYNEQFF. CDR3 nucleotides: TGTGCCATCAGAACACAGCGGGCGTACAATGAGCAGTTCTTC.

This clonotype was counted between two and nine times. The chain carries TRBV12-3 or TRBV12-4 and TRBJ1-1; a possible D gene is TRBD1 (6 bases). With 8 bases removed from V and 5 bases from J, the gap between germline ends came to 21 bases. The CDR3 consists of 15 residues. This CDR3 is CASLRQDFGVTEAFF. The CDR3 nucleotides are TGTGCCAGCCTGAGACAGGACTTTGGGGTGACTGAAGCTTTCTTT.